The 29 T cell receptor beta chains given below trace back to one sample, sequenced in a study of blood T cell repertoires in COVID-19. TCRdb's table, derived via immunoSEQ multiplex PCR, lists solely in-frame clones and lacks some. The data hold about 130,000 clones, with around 85% observed a single time. The sample was peripheral blood. These receptors came from a human donor in a cohort sampled during active COVID-19.

The rearrangement links TRBV11-2 to TRBJ2-1; TRBD1 matches at 8 bases. With 1 base clipped from V and 6 bases from J, the junction kept 8 bases outside the gene matches. Germline assignment: CDR1 SGHAT and CDR2 FQNNGV. The CDR3 totals 16 residues. CDR3: CASSLAMAGGFNEQFF. The CDR3 DNA sequence: TGTGCCAGCAGCTTAGCTATGGCAGGGGGCTTCAATGAGCAGTTCTTC.

The rearrangement joins TRBV7-2 to TRBJ1-6; no reliable D call. From germline, CDR1 is SGHTA and CDR2 FQGNSA. The length of the CDR3 is 16 residues. V lost 5 bases to trimming and J lost 7 bases, with 18 bases between them. DNA for the CDR3: TGTGCCAGCAGCCATTCGAGTGGGTCTAGGAATTCACCCCTCCACTTT. Protein: CASSHSSGSRNSPLHF.

This clone was seen only a few times. This sequence joins TRBV10-3 and TRBJ2-7; 7 bases line up with TRBD2. The CDR3 loop spans 12 amino acids. Germline values: CDR1 ENHRY, CDR2 SYGVKD. The ends lost 6 bases at V and 2 bases at J; junction bases unmatched: 1. CDR3 in DNA: TGTGCCATCAGGGGAGGGGCCTACGAGCAGTACTTC. Amino acid sequence: CAIRGGAYEQYF.

This clone occurred many times. The chain recombines TRBV28 with TRBJ2-1, with 11 bases aligning to TRBD2. Trimming at V came to 3 bases and at J to 8 bases, leaving 12 bases not matched to a gene. Looked up from germline, CDR1 is MDHEN and CDR2 is SYDVKM. The CDR3 runs to 17 residues. In DNA form, the CDR3 reads TGTGCCAGCAGTTTTAGTCCGACTAGCGGGACTCAATATGAGCAGTTCTTC. Its protein product is CASSFSPTSGTQYEQFF. Full variable domain (missing parts from reference TRBV28 and TRBJ2-1): DVKVTQSSRYLVKRTGEKVFLECVQDMDHENMFWYRQDPGLGLRLIYFSYDVKMKEKGDIPEGYSVSREKKERFSLILESASTNQTSMYLCASSFSPTSGTQYEQFFGPGTRLTVL.

The chain uses TRBV3-1 (or the pseudogene TRBV3-2) and TRBJ1-2; 7 bases agree with TRBD1. V shed 3 bases and J 8 bases; nucleotides not matched to a gene: 9. Germline V gene data show CDR1 as LGHDT and CDR2 as YNNKEL (reference sequence). The CDR3 runs 14 residues. CDR3 nucleotide sequence: TGTGCCAGCAGCCACTGGACAGGCGAGGAAGGCTACACCTTC. Protein sequence: CASSHWTGEEGYTF.

The chain employs TRBV7-9 and TRBJ2-1; D call uncertain. Trimming removed 1 base from V and 2 bases from J, with 9 bases in between. The CDR3 consists of 15 residues. The germline V gene has CDR1 SEHNR and CDR2 FQNEAQ (reference sequence). The CDR3 loop is CASSLVSGTYNEQFF. The CDR3 DNA sequence: TGTGCCAGCAGCTTAGTTTCGGGTACCTACAATGAGCAGTTCTTC.

The rearrangement links TRBV11-2 to TRBJ2-2; D is perhaps TRBD1 (6 bases). Deletions cut 5 bases from V and 1 base from J, with 11 bases between. The CDR3 extends over 15 amino acids. Looked up from germline, CDR1 is SGHAT and CDR2 is FQNNGV. The CDR3, as DNA: TGTGCCAGCAGCCCTGGACAGATGAACACCGGGGAGCTGTTTTTT. It is translated as CASSPGQMNTGELFF.

The chain combines TRBV7-2 with TRBJ1-5; 7 bases map to TRBD1. Germline V gene data show CDR1 as SGHTA and CDR2 as FQGNSA. The CDR3 consists of 14 residues. Trimming at V came to 2 bases and at J to 4 bases, leaving 2 bases not matched to a gene. The CDR3 sequence: CASSLRQGNQPQHF. The CDR3 DNA reads as TGTGCCAGCAGCTTAAGACAGGGAAATCAGCCCCAGCATTTT.

This chain links TRBV5-8 with TRBJ1-3; D is perhaps TRBD1 (5 bases). The V gene lost 0 bases and the J gene lost 2 bases, with 9 bases spanning the gap. CDR3 length: 15 residues. CDR1 is SGHTS, CDR2 YDEGEE, per germline. The CDR3 is CASSLVGRAGNTIYF. The CDR3 coding sequence is TGTGCCAGCAGCTTGGTTGGCAGGGCTGGAAACACCATATATTTT.

The rearrangement links TRBV6-5 to TRBJ1-6, with D possibly being TRBD1 (6 bases). The length of the CDR3 is 14 residues. V was cut by 9 bases and J by 5 bases, with 14 bases left in between. CDR1 and CDR2 from the germline V gene are MNHEY and SVGAGI. The CDR3 DNA is TGTGCCAGTTCGGGGACACAAAATAATTCACCCCTCCACTTT. Encoded protein: CASSGTQNNSPLHF.

The chain combines TRBV9 with TRBJ1-2; the D is unclear. Germline V gives CDR1 SGDLS, CDR2 YYNGEE. The CDR3 is 12 residues long. Trimming removed 1 base from V and 4 bases from J, with 5 bases in between. The CDR3, as DNA: TGTGCCAGCAGCGTACAAGCCTATGGCTACACCTTC. Translation: CASSVQAYGYTF.

This clone was counted once. The chain couples TRBV4-3 to TRBJ1-1; D perhaps matches TRBD1 (6 bases). CDR1 LGHNA and CDR2 YSLEER come from the germline V gene. This CDR3 has 13 amino acids. The germline V and J ends were trimmed by 6 bases and 3 bases, with 11 bases remaining between them. Here the CDR3 reads CASRQDRDTEAFF. CDR3 in DNA: TGCGCCAGCAGACAGGACAGAGACACTGAAGCTTTCTTT.

The chain joins TRBV19 to TRBJ2-2; 7 bases agree with TRBD1. Trimming removed 6 bases from V and 1 base from J; junction bases left unmatched: 5. Germline values: CDR1 LNHDA, CDR2 SQIVND (reference sequence). The CDR3 extends over 15 amino acids. The CDR3 region is CASRRQGLNTGELFF. DNA for the CDR3: TGTGCCAGTAGGAGACAGGGCTTGAACACCGGGGAGCTGTTTTTT.

This clone has a handful of counts. The chain carries TRBV7-8 and TRBJ2-3; D might be TRBD2 (6 bases). Germline V gives CDR1 SGHVS, CDR2 FQNEAQ. The CDR3 runs 17 residues. V lost 5 bases to trimming and J lost 0 bases, with 18 bases between them. CDR3 sequence: CASSPTLAVTSTDTQYF. The CDR3 DNA reads as TGTGCCAGCAGCCCTACCTTAGCGGTGACTAGCACAGATACGCAGTATTTT. The full variable domain, in which reference TRBV7-8 and TRBJ2-3 provide the parts outside the CDR3, is GAGVSQSPRYKVAKRGQDVALRCDPISGHVSLFWYQQALGQGPEFLTYFQNEAQLDKSGLPSDRFFAERPEGSVSTLKIQRTQQEDSAVYLCASSPTLAVTSTDTQYFGPGTRLTVL.

The chain carries TRBV4-3 and TRBJ2-7, with D possibly TRBD2 on 6 matching bases. The germline gives CDR1 LGHNA, CDR2 YSLEER. This CDR3 is built from 15 residues. The V end lost 1 base, the J end lost 3 bases, and 13 bases lay between the germline ends. The CDR3 here is CASSQANQGLYEQYF. CDR3 DNA: TGCGCCAGCAGCCAAGCAAATCAGGGACTCTACGAGCAGTACTTC.

This chain connects TRBV5-1 to TRBJ2-1, with a tentative D call TRBD1 (6 bases). The V gene lost 0 bases and the J gene lost 10 bases, with 14 bases spanning the gap. The CDR3 loop spans 14 amino acids. Germline CDR1 SGHRS, CDR2 YFSETQ. CDR3 loop: CASSLAAGANEQFF. CDR3 nucleotide sequence: TGCGCCAGCAGCTTGGCGGCAGGGGCCAACGAGCAGTTCTTC.

The chain couples TRBV11-3 to TRBJ1-1; perhaps TRBD1 as D (5 bases). Germline CDR1 is SGHNT and CDR2 is YENEEA. The CDR3 has 17 amino acids. V shed 5 bases and J shed 3 bases, with 22 bases lying between them. CDR3 residues: CASSLTALFQGYTEAFF. CDR3 coding DNA: TGTGCCAGCAGCCTCACCGCCCTCTTCCAGGGATACACTGAAGCTTTCTTT.

J is TRBJ1-2 and V is TRBV5-6; D is unclear. In germline, CDR1 is SGHDT, CDR2 YYEEEE. CDR3 size: 15 residues. Trimming removed 4 bases from V and 6 bases from J, with 19 bases in between. CDR3 sequence: CASSPGGLSVHGYTF. The CDR3 region has the DNA TGTGCCAGCAGCCCGGGTGGGTTGTCGGTTCATGGCTACACCTTC.

The V call is TRBV2, the J call TRBJ2-3; D uncertain. This CDR3 region has 13 residues. V was shortened by 3 bases and J by 4 bases, with 8 bases between the two germline ends. Germline V gives CDR1 SNHLY, CDR2 FYNNEI. The CDR3 sequence is CASSDSVADTQYF. The CDR3, as DNA: TGTGCCAGCAGTGATTCAGTGGCAGATACGCAGTATTTT.

The rearrangement links TRBV19 to TRBJ1-5, with unresolved D. CDR1 is LNHDA, CDR2 SQIVND, per germline (reference sequence). This CDR3 spans 13 amino acids. V gave up 6 bases and J gave up 0 bases, with 6 bases separating them. As DNA, the CDR3 is TGTGCCAGTAGGTCCGTTAGCAATCAGCCCCAGCATTTT. It is translated as CASRSVSNQPQHF. Supplemented by reference TRBV19 and TRBJ1-5, the full variable domain reads DGGITQSPKYLFRKEGQNVTLSCEQNLNHDAMYWYRQDPGQGLRLIYYSQIVNDFQKGDIAEGYSVSREKKESFPLTVTSAQKNPTAFYLCASRSVSNQPQHFGDGTRLSIL.

The genes are TRBV4-3 and TRBJ2-3; no firm D call. The CDR3 is 16 residues long. CDR1 and CDR2 from the germline V gene are LGHNA and YSLEER. The V and J ends lost 1 base and 0 bases respectively, with 11 bases between them. CDR3 sequence reads: CASSQGTTLSTDTQYF. The CDR3 DNA reads TGCGCCAGCAGCCAAGGAACTACTCTAAGCACAGATACGCAGTATTTT.

This chain joins TRBV15 and TRBJ1-5; tentatively, D is TRBD1 (5 bases). The V gene's germline CDR1 is LNHNV and CDR2 YYDKDF (reference sequence). CDR3 length equals 14 residues. Between the trimmed V and J ends, which lost 0 bases and 8 bases, there was a span of 11 bases. CDR3 loop: CATSRDRGDEPQHF. DNA for the CDR3: TGTGCCACCAGCAGAGACCGGGGGGACGAGCCCCAGCATTTT.

The J gene is TRBJ2-5, the V gene TRBV27, with 9 bases identical to TRBD2. J was trimmed by 5 bases and V by 2 bases; bases with no gene match: 3. CDR1 is MNHEY and CDR2 is SMNVEV in the germline V gene (reference sequence). CDR3 size: 14 residues. The CDR3 protein is CASSLRAGGETQYF. The DNA of the CDR3 is TGTGCCAGCAGTTTACGGGCGGGAGGGGAGACCCAGTACTTC.

The chain links TRBV13 to TRBJ2-5, with unresolved D. The CDR3 length is 14 residues. V lost 5 bases and J lost 1, with 11 bases in between. CDR1 is PRHDT, CDR2 FYEKMQ, per germline (reference sequence). CDR3 nucleotide sequence: TGTGCCAGCAGCCGCAGGCAGAGCCAAGAGACCCAGTACTTC. Translated: CASSRRQSQETQYF. The complete variable domain, with remaining parts taken from reference TRBV13 and TRBJ2-5, reads AAGVIQSPRHLIKEKRETATLKCYPIPRHDTVYWYQQGPGQDPQFLISFYEKMQSDKGSIPDRFSAQQFSDYHSELNMSSLELGDSALYFCASSRRQSQETQYFGPGTRLLVL.

The V gene is TRBV7-9, the J gene TRBJ2-2; 7 nucleotides align to TRBD1. Germline CDR1 SEHNR, CDR2 FQNEAQ (reference sequence). Trimming cost V 5 bases and J 3 bases; bases outside gene matches: 9. The CDR3 length is 16 residues. CDR3 nucleotide sequence: TGTGCCAGCAGCCGCACTGACGGACAGGACACCGGGGAGCTGTTTTTT. Translated, it gives CASSRTDGQDTGELFF.

The rearrangement uses TRBV19 and TRBJ2-3; TRBD1 matches at 7 bases. The V and J ends lost 4 bases and 7 bases, in that order; junction bases with no gene match: 5. Germline CDR1 LNHDA, CDR2 SQIVND (reference sequence). This CDR3 region has 13 residues. In DNA form, the CDR3 reads TGTGCCAGTAGTACCAACAGGGGTAATACGCAGTATTTT. This sequence encodes CASSTNRGNTQYF.

The chain recombines TRBV7-9 with TRBJ1-2; possible D gene TRBD1, 6 bases. The germline V and J ends were trimmed by 2 bases and 3 bases, with 10 bases remaining between them. This CDR3 comprises 14 residues. Per the germline V gene, CDR1 is SEHNR and CDR2 is FQNEAQ (reference sequence). CDR3 sequence reads: CASSLLQGDYGYTF. CDR3 nucleotide sequence: TGTGCCAGCAGCTTATTACAGGGTGACTATGGCTACACCTTC.

This clone was seen just once. This chain connects TRBV7-3 to TRBJ2-3, with TRBD2 matching over 8 bases. The CDR3 runs to 18 residues. Germline V CDR1 and CDR2: SGHTA, FQGTGA. The trim removed 11 bases at V and 0 bases at J, leaving 19 bases unmatched. CDR3 bases: TGTGCCCCGACCCCCCCGGGACTAGGCCCCCCTAGCACAGATACGCAGTATTTT. This translates into CAPTPPGLGPPSTDTQYF. The full variable domain, with the rest looked up from reference TRBV7-3 and TRBJ2-3, is GAGVSQTPSNKVTEKGKYVELRCDPISGHTALYWYRQSLGQGPEFLIYFQGTGAADDSGLPNDRFFAVRPEGSVSTLKIQRTERGDSAVYLCAPTPPGLGPPSTDTQYFGPGTRLTVL.

This clone has a single count. The gene calls are TRBV5-4 and TRBJ1-1; D unclear. V was clipped by 4 bases and J by 1 base, with 14 bases between them. CDR3 length: 15 residues. Germline CDR1 reads SGHNT; CDR2 reads YYREEE (reference sequence). CDR3 residues: CASSPPTGRNTEAFF. As DNA, the CDR3 is TGTGCCAGCAGCCCACCAACGGGGAGGAACACTGAAGCTTTCTTT.